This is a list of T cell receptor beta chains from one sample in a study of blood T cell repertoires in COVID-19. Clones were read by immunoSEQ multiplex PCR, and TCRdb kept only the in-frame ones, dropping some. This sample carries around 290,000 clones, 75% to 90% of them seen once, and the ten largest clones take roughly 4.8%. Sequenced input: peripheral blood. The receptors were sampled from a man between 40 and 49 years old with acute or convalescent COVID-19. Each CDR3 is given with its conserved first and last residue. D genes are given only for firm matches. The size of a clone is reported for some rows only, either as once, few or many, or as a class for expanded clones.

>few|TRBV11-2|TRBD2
CASSLAGGGASNEQFF
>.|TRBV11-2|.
CASSLSGGLPLSYEQYF
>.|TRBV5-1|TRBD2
CASSLSAGGGAGYNEQFF
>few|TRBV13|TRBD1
CASSRPPTGGIYEQYF
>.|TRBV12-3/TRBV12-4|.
CASRLWGGGYTF
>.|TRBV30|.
CAYSGSTDTQYF
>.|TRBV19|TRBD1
CASSPTGNEAFF
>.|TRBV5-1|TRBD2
CASSKSGLAGDNTGELFF
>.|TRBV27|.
CASSLNGAGHQPQHF
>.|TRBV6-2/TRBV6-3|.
CASSKLQGNTEAFF
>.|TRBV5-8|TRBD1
CASSLTGVNEQFF
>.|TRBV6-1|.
CASSEAGRISPLHF
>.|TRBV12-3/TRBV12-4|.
CASRRDSGNTIYF
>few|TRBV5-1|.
CASSLRNGWETQYF
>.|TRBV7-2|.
CASSLYWAGEEQYF
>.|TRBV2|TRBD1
CASSSQGATNEKLFF
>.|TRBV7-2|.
CASSFSGLSNQPQHF
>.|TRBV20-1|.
CSARRDYEQYF
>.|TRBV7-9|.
CASSLAKASGAGELFF
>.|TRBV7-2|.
CASSLALGRGNSPLHF
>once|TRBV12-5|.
CASGGLLTRSDTQYF
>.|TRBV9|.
CASSAPVGGNTEAFF
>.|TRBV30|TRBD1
CAWSGGQGADTQYF
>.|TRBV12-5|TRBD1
CASGRTGTALNNEQFF
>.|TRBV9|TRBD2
CASSGTSGLDTQYF
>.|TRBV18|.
CASSPRPQGDTEAFF
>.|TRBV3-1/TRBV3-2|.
CASSQVRRLARADEQYF